Below are 14 T cell receptor beta chains sequenced from a single sample in a study of T cell clonotyping in hematopoietic cell transplantation. Method: immunoSEQ multiplex PCR; TCRdb's copy keeps in-frame clones and lacks some. This sample has approximately 25,000 clones, with 80% to 90% found just once. Time point meaning: recipient sample about 28 days before transplant, after cytoreduction. Here the sequenced sample was peripheral blood mononuclear cells, taken before stem cell transplant. The receptors were gathered from a woman aged 60-75 years with acute myeloid leukemia. Some clones in this sample may be carry-over from other donors' samples.

This clone was picked up a small number of times. This chain connects TRBV7-2 to TRBJ1-2, with D perhaps matching TRBD1 (6 bases). The CDR3 has 11 residues. Germline CDR1 SGHTA, CDR2 FQGNSA. V lost 5 bases to trimming and J lost 10 bases, with 11 bases between them. CDR3 loop: CASSPHRDYTF. For the CDR3, the DNA is TGTGCCAGCAGCCCCCACAGGGACTACACCTTC. The full variable domain, its missing parts supplied by reference TRBV7-2 and TRBJ1-2, is GAGVSQSPSNKVTEKGKDVELRCDPISGHTALYWYRQSLGQGLEFLIYFQGNSAPDKSGLPSDRFSAERTGGSVSTLTIQRTQQEDSAVYLCASSPHRDYTFGSGTRLTVV.

The gene calls are TRBV6-4 and TRBJ2-4, with 7 nucleotides matching TRBD1. V was pared by 5 bases and J by 16 bases, with 14 bases of the junction left unmatched. The germline V gene encodes CDR1 MRHNA and CDR2 SNTAGT. The CDR3 is 13 amino acids. The CDR3 nucleotides are TGTGCCAGCAGTCCCACCCCAGGGGGAATTGCTTACTTC. Amino acids: CASSPTPGGIAYF.

The chain uses TRBV11-2 and TRBJ2-2; a possible D gene is TRBD2 (6 bases). Trimming pared 4 bases from V and 6 bases from J, leaving 18 bases between. CDR3 length: 16 residues. The germline V gene has CDR1 SGHAT and CDR2 FQNNGV. The CDR3, as DNA: TGTGCCAGCAGCTCGGGAGTCACTACCAGCGCCGGGGAGCTGTTTTTT. It yields the protein CASSSGVTTSAGELFF. The full variable domain, rest sourced from reference TRBV11-2 and TRBJ2-2, is EAGVAQSPRYKIIEKRQSVAFWCNPISGHATLYWYQQILGQGPKLLIQFQNNGVVDDSQLPKDRFSAERLKGVDSTLKIQPAKLEDSAVYLCASSSGVTTSAGELFFGEGSRLTVL.

This clone came up a few times. The chain employs TRBV11-2 and TRBJ2-7, with TRBD2 as a possible D gene (5 bases). The CDR3 totals 13 residues. CDR1 and CDR2 (germline): SGHAT, FQNNGV. V was clipped by 8 bases and J by 0 bases, with 11 bases between them. The chain's CDR3 is CASLGRPSYEQYF. The CDR3 DNA follows: TGTGCCAGCTTGGGGAGACCCTCCTACGAGCAGTACTTC.

This chain uses TRBV7-2 with TRBJ2-3; the match to TRBD2 covers 9 bases. This CDR3 is built from 16 residues. Trimming removed 6 bases from V and 2 bases from J; junction bases left unmatched: 9. Germline V gives CDR1 SGHTA, CDR2 FQGNSA. In DNA, the CDR3 is TGTGCCAGCAGTTTGGGGCTAGCGGGGCTCACAGATACGCAGTATTTT. Its translation: CASSLGLAGLTDTQYF.

The chain is built from TRBV10-3 and TRBJ1-4; TRBD1 aligns across 7 bases. CDR3 length equals 18 residues. The V gene end was trimmed by 4 bases and the J gene end by 2 bases; junction bases not matched to a gene: 13. Germline CDR1 and CDR2: ENHRY and SYGVKD. CDR3 loop: CAISGDSGGWTTNEKLFF. The CDR3 DNA reads TGTGCCATCAGTGGGGACAGCGGGGGATGGACTACTAATGAAAAACTGTTTTTT.

Here the CDR3 reads CASRVDRGGNTEAFF. CDR3 DNA: TGTGCCAGCAGGGTTGACAGGGGAGGGAACACTGAAGCTTTCTTT. The rearrangement joins TRBV2 to TRBJ1-1, with TRBD1 matching over 8 bases. Per germline, CDR1 SNHLY and CDR2 FYNNEI. V was clipped by 6 bases and J by 1 base; unmatched bases: 7. This CDR3 comprises 15 residues.

In the case of this clone: At the DNA level, this CDR3 is encoded by other sequences in the same sample as well. CDR3 coding DNA: TGTGCCAGCAGCTCGCGACAGGGGATCTACGAGCAGTACTTC. Translated, it gives CASSSRQGIYEQYF. The chain combines TRBV5-4 with TRBJ2-7, with 8 bases lining up with TRBD1. The germline V gene has CDR1 SGHNT and CDR2 YYREEE (reference sequence). CDR3 length equals 14 residues. J lost 3 bases, V lost 3 bases, and 5 bases had no gene match.

The CDR3 loop reads CASSEMGRDGTYEQYF. CDR3 in DNA: TGCGCCAGCAGTGAAATGGGCCGGGACGGGACCTACGAGCAGTACTTC. J is TRBJ2-7 and V is TRBV10-1, with D possibly called TRBD1 or TRBD2 (5 bases each). Germline V lookup: CDR1 WNHNN, CDR2 SYGVQD (reference sequence). Trimming removed 3 bases from V and 2 bases from J, with 17 bases in between. The CDR3 consists of 16 residues.

This clone is categorized as medium-sized. This chain links TRBV9 with TRBJ2-1; the match to TRBD2 covers 10 bases. Unmatched junction bases numbered 6, after V lost 0 bases and J lost 3 bases. This CDR3 is built from 17 residues. Germline lookup yields CDR1 SGDLS and CDR2 YYNGEE. The CDR3 loop reads CASSVETSGDNYNEQFF. The CDR3 bases are TGTGCCAGCAGCGTAGAAACTAGCGGGGACAACTACAATGAGCAGTTCTTC.

The chain carries TRBV5-1 and TRBJ2-5; the match to TRBD1 covers 7 bases. CDR1 and CDR2 from the germline V gene are SGHRS and YFSETQ. This CDR3 contains 15 residues. Trimming cost V 4 bases and J 2 bases; bases outside gene matches: 8. CDR3 residues: CASSNPGQVQETQYF. As DNA, the CDR3 is TGCGCCAGCAGCAACCCTGGACAGGTTCAAGAGACCCAGTACTTC.

The chain has TRBV11-2 and TRBJ1-2; the D is unclear. V lost 4 bases to trimming and J lost 4 bases, with 7 bases between them. Germline assignment: CDR1 SGHAT and CDR2 FQNNGV. The CDR3 totals 12 residues. The CDR3 DNA reads as TGTGCCAGCAGCTCCGAGAGCTATGGCTACACCTTC. Protein product: CASSSESYGYTF.

This chain links TRBV5-4 with TRBJ2-5, with a possible D match to TRBD2 (6 bases). The CDR3 totals 13 residues. Germline V gives CDR1 SGHNT, CDR2 YYREEE (reference sequence). Trimming removed 4 bases at V and 4 bases at J, with 11 bases between. CDR3 residues: CASSRLATETQYF. CDR3 in DNA: TGTGCCAGCAGCCGGCTAGCGACAGAGACCCAGTACTTC. Full variable domain (missing parts from reference TRBV5-4 and TRBJ2-5): ETGVTQSPTHLIKTRGQQVTLRCSSQSGHNTVSWYQQALGQGPQFIFQYYREEENGRGNFPPRFSGLQFPNYSSELNVNALELDDSALYLCASSRLATETQYFGPGTRLLVL.

The V gene is TRBV7-9, the J gene TRBJ1-1; a possible D gene is TRBD1 (6 bases). The CDR3 runs to 17 residues. Germline loops: CDR1 SEHNR, CDR2 FQNEAQ (reference sequence). V was shortened by 5 bases and J by 2 bases, with 21 bases between the two germline ends. Here the CDR3 reads CASSRNIGTTSNTEAFF. CDR3 DNA sequence: TGTGCCAGCAGCCGTAACATCGGGACAACCAGTAACACTGAAGCTTTCTTT.